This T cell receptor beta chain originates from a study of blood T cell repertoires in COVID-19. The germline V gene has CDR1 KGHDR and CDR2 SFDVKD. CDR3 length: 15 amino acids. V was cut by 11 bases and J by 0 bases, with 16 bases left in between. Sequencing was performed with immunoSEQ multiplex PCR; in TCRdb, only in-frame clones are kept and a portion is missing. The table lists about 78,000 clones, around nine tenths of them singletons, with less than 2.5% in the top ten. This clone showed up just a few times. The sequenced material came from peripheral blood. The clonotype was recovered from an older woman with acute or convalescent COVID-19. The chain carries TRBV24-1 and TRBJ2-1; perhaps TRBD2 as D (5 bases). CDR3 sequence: CARRTAKSSYNEQFF. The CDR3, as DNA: TGTGCCAGACGGACTGCCAAGAGCTCCTACAATGAGCAGTTCTTC.